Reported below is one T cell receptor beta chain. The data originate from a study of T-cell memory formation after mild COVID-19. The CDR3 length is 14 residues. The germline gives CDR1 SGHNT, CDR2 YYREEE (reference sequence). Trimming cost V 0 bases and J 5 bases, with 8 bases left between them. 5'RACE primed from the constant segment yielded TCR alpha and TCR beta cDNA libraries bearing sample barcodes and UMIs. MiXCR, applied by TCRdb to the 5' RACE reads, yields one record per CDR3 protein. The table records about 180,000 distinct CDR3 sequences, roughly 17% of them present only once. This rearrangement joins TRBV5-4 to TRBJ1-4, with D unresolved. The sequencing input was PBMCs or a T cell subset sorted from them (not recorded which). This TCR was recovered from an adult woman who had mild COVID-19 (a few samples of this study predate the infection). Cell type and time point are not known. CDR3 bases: TGTGCCAGCAGCTTGGCTGTTAACAATGAAAAACTGTTTTTT. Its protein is CASSLAVNNEKLFF.